This T cell receptor beta chain was sequenced in a study of blood T cell repertoires in COVID-19. Study as a whole: Acute and convalescent COVID-19 specimens originated in the United States, Italy and Spain. PBMCs, B-cell-depleted T cells, or T cells provided the cDNA or gDNA that made up the material.

This CDR3 is built from 15 residues. Germline V lookup: CDR1 SEHNR, CDR2 FQNEAQ (reference sequence). V lost 1 base and J lost 8; bases outside the gene matches: 8. Repertoires were generated with immunoSEQ multiplex PCR, while TCRdb's copy carries only in-frame clones and drops some. The sample consists of 250,000 or so clones, roughly 88% of them appearing once. This sequence joins TRBV7-9 and TRBJ1-2; 9 bases are a match to TRBD1. The TCR comes from a woman aged 50 to 60 who had recovered from COVID-19. Sequencing input: PBMCs or T cells enriched from blood (not recorded which). The CDR3 sequence is CASSLGSQGARGYTF. CDR3 nucleotides: TGTGCCAGCAGCTTAGGTTCACAGGGGGCGAGGGGCTACACCTTC.